This passage covers 3 T cell receptor beta chains from one sample sequenced in a study of OX40 agonist ivuxolimab in advanced cancers. Generated by immunoSEQ multiplex PCR, the TCRdb table keeps only in-frame clones and is missing some. This sample has over 45,000 clones, with 70% to 90% found just once. The sequencing used CD4+ or CD8+ T cells sorted from blood, collected in a trial of the OX40 agonist ivuxolimab. All receptors derive from an adult with an advanced solid tumor such as melanoma, head and neck, liver or kidney cancer.

The chain has TRBV7-2 and TRBJ2-1, with D perhaps TRBD1 or TRBD2 (6 bases each). The CDR3 totals 18 residues. Between the trimmed V and J ends, which lost 1 base and 0 bases, there was a span of 16 bases. The germline gives CDR1 SGHTA, CDR2 FQGNSA. CDR3 residues: CASSLGWGAGRSYNEQFF. CDR3 DNA: TGTGCCAGCAGCTTAGGGTGGGGGGCTGGACGCTCCTACAATGAGCAGTTCTTC.

This rearrangement joins TRBV18 to TRBJ1-2; TRBD1 aligns across 7 bases. Germline V gene data show CDR1 as KGHSH and CDR2 as LQKENI. V was pared by 2 bases and J by 4 bases, with 10 bases of the junction left unmatched. The CDR3 loop spans 16 amino acids. In DNA, the CDR3 is TGTGCCAGCTCACCAAGGGCAGGGGGTAAACTCTATGGCTACACCTTC. Translating it yields CASSPRAGGKLYGYTF.

This chain joins TRBV5-4 and TRBJ1-2, with unresolved D. V shed 4 bases and J shed 1 base, with 5 bases lying between them. Germline CDR1 reads SGHNT; CDR2 reads YYREEE (reference sequence). CDR3 length equals 12 residues. The CDR3 nucleotides read TGTGCCAGCAGCGCTAATAACTATGGCTACACCTTC. Translated: CASSANNYGYTF.